This TCR beta chain came from a study of breast tumors, draining lymph nodes, adjacent tissues. Samples came from axillary lymph nodes draining the breast cancer. Concerning this clonotype: Its antigen is as yet unknown.

Points from the study as a whole: Tumor and nontumor repertoires were significantly more similar in luminal-like than in basal-like breast cancer. Data only fit, rather than demonstrated, lymph node origin of most tumor T cells. Data fit most tumor T cells coming from lymph node, expanding in tumor.

Germline CDR1 DFQATT, CDR2 SNEGSKA (reference sequence). CDR3 length: 12 residues. One entry per CDR3 protein, called by TCRdb with MiXCR from the multiplex PCR reads. The table shows approximately 200,000 distinct CDR3 sequences, with approximately 31% occurring only once. Specimen: axillary lymph node tissue. This receptor was taken from a female donor with breast cancer. Some clones in this sample may be carry-over from other donors' samples. The chain is built from TRBV20-1 and TRBJ1-6; D not certain. The CDR3 DNA reads as TGCAGGCCCGGGAGGTCAAATTCACCCCTCCACTTT. It yields the protein CRPGRSNSPLHF.